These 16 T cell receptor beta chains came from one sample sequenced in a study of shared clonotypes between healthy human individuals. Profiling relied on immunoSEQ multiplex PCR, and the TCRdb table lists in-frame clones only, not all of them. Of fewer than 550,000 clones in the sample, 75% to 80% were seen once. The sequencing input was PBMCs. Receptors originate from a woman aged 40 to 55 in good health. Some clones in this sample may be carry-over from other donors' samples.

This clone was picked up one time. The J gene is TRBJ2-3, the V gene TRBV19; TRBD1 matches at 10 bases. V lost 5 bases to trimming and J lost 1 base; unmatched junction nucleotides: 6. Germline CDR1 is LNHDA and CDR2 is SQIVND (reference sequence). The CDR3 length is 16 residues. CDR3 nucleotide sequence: TGTGCCAGTAGTCCTAGAGGGACAGGGGGCACAGATACGCAGTATTTT. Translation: CASSPRGTGGTDTQYF.

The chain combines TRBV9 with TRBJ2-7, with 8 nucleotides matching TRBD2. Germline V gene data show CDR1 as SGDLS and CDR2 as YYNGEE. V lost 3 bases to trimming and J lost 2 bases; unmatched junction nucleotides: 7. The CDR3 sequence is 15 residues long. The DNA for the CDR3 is TGTGCCAGCAGCGCCTCTAGCGGGCTAACCTACGAGCAGTACTTC. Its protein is CASSASSGLTYEQYF.

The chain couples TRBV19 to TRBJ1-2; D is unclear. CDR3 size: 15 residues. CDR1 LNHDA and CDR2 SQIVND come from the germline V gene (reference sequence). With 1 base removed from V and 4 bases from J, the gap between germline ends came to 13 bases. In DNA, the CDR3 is TGTGCCAGTAGTATAGGAGCAGGAAATACCTATGGCTACACCTTC. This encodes CASSIGAGNTYGYTF. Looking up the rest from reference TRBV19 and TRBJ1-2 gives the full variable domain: DGGITQSPKYLFRKEGQNVTLSCEQNLNHDAMYWYRQDPGQGLRLIYYSQIVNDFQKGDIAEGYSVSREKKESFPLTVTSAQKNPTAFYLCASSIGAGNTYGYTFGSGTRLTVV.

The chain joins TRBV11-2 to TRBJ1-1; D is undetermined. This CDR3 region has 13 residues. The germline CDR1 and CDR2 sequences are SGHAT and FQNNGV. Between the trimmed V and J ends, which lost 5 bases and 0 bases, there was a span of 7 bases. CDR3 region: CASSPFMNTEAFF. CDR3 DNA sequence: TGTGCCAGCAGCCCATTCATGAACACTGAAGCTTTCTTT. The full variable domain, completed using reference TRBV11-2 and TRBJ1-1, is EAGVAQSPRYKIIEKRQSVAFWCNPISGHATLYWYQQILGQGPKLLIQFQNNGVVDDSQLPKDRFSAERLKGVDSTLKIQPAKLEDSAVYLCASSPFMNTEAFFGQGTRLTVV.

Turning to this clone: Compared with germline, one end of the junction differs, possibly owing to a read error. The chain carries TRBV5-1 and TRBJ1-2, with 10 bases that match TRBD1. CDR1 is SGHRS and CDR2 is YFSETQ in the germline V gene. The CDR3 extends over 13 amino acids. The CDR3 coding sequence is TGCGCCAGCAGCTTGGAGGACAGGGGGAAGTTGATCTTC. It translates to CASSLEDRGKLIF.

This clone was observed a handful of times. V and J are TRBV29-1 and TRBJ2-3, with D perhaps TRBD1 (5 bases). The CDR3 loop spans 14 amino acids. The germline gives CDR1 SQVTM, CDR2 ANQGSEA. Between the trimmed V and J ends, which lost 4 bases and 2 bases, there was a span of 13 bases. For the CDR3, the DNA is TGCAGCGTTGGGGCACAGGCTCTCACAGATACGCAGTATTTT. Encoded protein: CSVGAQALTDTQYF.

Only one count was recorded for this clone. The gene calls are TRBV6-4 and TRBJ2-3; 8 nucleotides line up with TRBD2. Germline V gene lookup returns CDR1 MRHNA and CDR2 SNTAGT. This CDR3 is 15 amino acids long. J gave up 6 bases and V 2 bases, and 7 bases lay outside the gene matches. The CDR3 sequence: CASSDRAGGLDTQYF. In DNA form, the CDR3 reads TGTGCCAGCAGTGACAGGGCGGGAGGTCTGGATACGCAGTATTTT.

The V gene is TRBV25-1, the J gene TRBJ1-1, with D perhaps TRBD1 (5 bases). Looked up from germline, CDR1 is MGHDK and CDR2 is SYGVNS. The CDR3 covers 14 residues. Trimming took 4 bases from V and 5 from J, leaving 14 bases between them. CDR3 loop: CASSAQMWGTEAFF. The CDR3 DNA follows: TGTGCCAGCAGTGCCCAGATGTGGGGGACTGAAGCTTTCTTT.

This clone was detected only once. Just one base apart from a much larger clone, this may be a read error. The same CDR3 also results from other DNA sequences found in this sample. The CDR3 DNA sequence: TGTGCCAGCAGTTTCCGGGAAGCCTACAATGAGCAGTTCTTC. Translation: CASSFREAYNEQFF. The chain links TRBV28 to TRBJ2-1, with D possibly TRBD2 on 5 matching bases. V was trimmed by 3 bases and J by 2 bases, leaving 8 bases between them. The CDR3 runs to 14 residues. From germline, CDR1 is MDHEN and CDR2 SYDVKM.

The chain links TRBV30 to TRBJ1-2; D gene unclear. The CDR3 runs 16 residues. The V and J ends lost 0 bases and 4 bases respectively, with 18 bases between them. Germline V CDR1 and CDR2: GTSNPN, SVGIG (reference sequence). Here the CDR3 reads CAWSVSSPGILYGYTF. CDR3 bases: TGTGCCTGGAGTGTAAGTTCGCCCGGGATCCTCTATGGCTACACCTTC.

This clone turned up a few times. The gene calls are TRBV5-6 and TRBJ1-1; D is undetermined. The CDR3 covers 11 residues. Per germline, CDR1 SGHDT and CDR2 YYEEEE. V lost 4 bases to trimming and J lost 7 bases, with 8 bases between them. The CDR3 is CASSTRGEAFF. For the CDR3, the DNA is TGTGCCAGCAGCACCCGGGGTGAAGCTTTCTTT.

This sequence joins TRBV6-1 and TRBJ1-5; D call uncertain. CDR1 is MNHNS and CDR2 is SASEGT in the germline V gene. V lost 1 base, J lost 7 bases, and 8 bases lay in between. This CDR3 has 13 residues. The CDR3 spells CASSEDSGQPQHF. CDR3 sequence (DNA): TGTGCCAGCAGTGAAGACAGCGGGCAGCCCCAGCATTTT.

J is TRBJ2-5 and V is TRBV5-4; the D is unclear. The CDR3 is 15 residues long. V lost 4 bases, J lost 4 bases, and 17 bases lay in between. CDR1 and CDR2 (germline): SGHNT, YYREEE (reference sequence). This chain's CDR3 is CASSKTSSFGETQYF. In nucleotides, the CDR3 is TGTGCCAGCAGCAAAACCTCAAGTTTCGGAGAGACCCAGTACTTC.

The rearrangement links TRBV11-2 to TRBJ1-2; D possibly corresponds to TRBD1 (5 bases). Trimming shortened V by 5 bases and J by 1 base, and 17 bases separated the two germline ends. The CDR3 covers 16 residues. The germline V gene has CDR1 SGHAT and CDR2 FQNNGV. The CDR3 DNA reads TGTGCCAGCAGCCAGTTCGCGGCACAGGTTAACTATGGCTACACCTTC. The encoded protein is CASSQFAAQVNYGYTF.

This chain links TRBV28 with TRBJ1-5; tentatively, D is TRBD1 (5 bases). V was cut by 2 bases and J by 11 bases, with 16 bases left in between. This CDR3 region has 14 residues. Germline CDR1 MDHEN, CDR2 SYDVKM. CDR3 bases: TGTGCCAGCAGTTTAGGGGCCAGGGTCATGGCCCAGCATTTT. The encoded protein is CASSLGARVMAQHF.

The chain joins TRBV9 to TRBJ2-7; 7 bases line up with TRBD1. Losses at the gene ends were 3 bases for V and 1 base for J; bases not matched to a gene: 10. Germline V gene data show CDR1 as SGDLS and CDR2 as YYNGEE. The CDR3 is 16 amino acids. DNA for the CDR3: TGTGCCAGCAGCGGAGGTGGTTGGGACAGTTCCTACGAGCAGTACTTC. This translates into CASSGGGWDSSYEQYF.